The clone carrying this T cell receptor beta chain was picked up a small number of times. The antigen is unknown. This entry is derived from a study of T cells in Graves' hyperthyroidism and ophthalmopathy. Study-wide context: The initial diagnosis was the point when peripheral blood was collected, ahead of any treatment.

Trimming pared 3 bases from V and 6 bases from J, leaving 17 bases between. The CDR3 totals 15 residues. Per germline, CDR1 GTSNPN and CDR2 SVGIG (reference sequence). Using RNA transcripts as the source, TCR beta CDR3 regions were amplified. HTBI primers drove first-round RT-PCR of the TCR CDR3. TCRdb fed the multiplex PCR reads into MiXCR, producing one record per CDR3 protein. This table has approximately 420,000 distinct CDR3 sequences, just under 15% appearing once. The study's findings and limits: Blood held most thyroid clonotypes expanded above 0.001 frequency.

Those with hyperthyroidism were 18 to 65 years old, newly diagnosed, and ill for under 2 months. The source material was blood. This receptor was obtained from a woman aged 25 to 39 with Graves' hyperthyroidism. This chain links TRBV30 with TRBJ2-2; D is uncertain. The CDR3 reads CAWSLSFKVPGELFF. As DNA, the CDR3 is TGTGCCTGGAGCCTGAGTTTTAAGGTCCCCGGGGAGCTGTTTTTT.